The 11 T cell receptor beta chains presented below share a single source sample, sequenced in a study of OX40 agonist ivuxolimab in advanced cancers. Libraries were prepared by immunoSEQ multiplex PCR; TCRdb keeps only in-frame clonotypes and omits some of them. The sample comprises approximately 48,000 clones, about 80% of which are singletons, and about 3.9% rests with the top ten. Sequencing used CD4+ or CD8+ T cells sorted from blood, obtained in a trial of the OX40 agonist ivuxolimab. The receptors were sampled from an adult with an advanced solid tumor such as melanoma, head and neck, liver or kidney cancer.

The chain joins TRBV27 to TRBJ1-1; D call uncertain. The CDR3 sequence is 14 residues long. The ends were cut back, 2 bases at V and 4 bases at J, with 11 bases in the middle. Germline V gene lookup returns CDR1 MNHEY and CDR2 SMNVEV (reference sequence). CDR3 amino acids: CASSLKGGVTEAFF. The CDR3 region has the DNA TGTGCCAGCAGTTTAAAAGGAGGCGTCACTGAAGCTTTCTTT.

This clone occurred a few times. The chain recombines TRBV5-4 with TRBJ1-1; D is ambiguous. This CDR3 has 13 amino acids. Trimming took 1 base from V and 7 from J, leaving 11 bases between them. In germline, CDR1 is SGHNT, CDR2 YYREEE (reference sequence). The CDR3: CASSLRAGSEAFF. Here the CDR3 DNA reads TGTGCCAGCAGCTTGAGGGCCGGAAGTGAAGCTTTCTTT. The full variable domain, in which reference TRBV5-4 and TRBJ1-1 provide the parts outside the CDR3, is ETGVTQSPTHLIKTRGQQVTLRCSSQSGHNTVSWYQQALGQGPQFIFQYYREEENGRGNFPPRFSGLQFPNYSSELNVNALELDDSALYLCASSLRAGSEAFFGQGTRLTVV.

The rearrangement joins TRBV6-5 to TRBJ1-2, with 8 bases that match TRBD1. Germline V CDR1 and CDR2: MNHEY, SVGAGI. V trimming: 2 bases; J trimming: 3 bases; junction bases outside the gene matches: 5. The CDR3 runs 15 residues. In DNA, the CDR3 is TGTGCCAGCAGTTACCCGTTGACAGGGGACTATGGCTACACCTTC. The encoded protein is CASSYPLTGDYGYTF.

This sequence joins TRBV6-6 and TRBJ1-1, with D tentatively TRBD1 (6 bases). Germline CDR1 MNHNY, CDR2 SVGAGI (reference sequence). This CDR3 has 15 residues. Trimming took 6 bases from V and 4 from J, leaving 18 bases between them. The CDR3 sequence: CASSHGGLIGTEAFF. DNA of the CDR3: TGTGCCAGCAGCCACGGGGGCTTAATCGGCACTGAAGCTTTCTTT.

The rearrangement joins TRBV6-1 to TRBJ1-1; 7 nucleotides match TRBD1. Unmatched junction bases numbered 11, after V lost 2 bases and J lost 11 bases. This CDR3 spans 14 amino acids. Germline CDR1 reads MNHNS; CDR2 reads SASEGT. This chain's CDR3 is CASSERPDRVEAFF. For the CDR3, the DNA is TGTGCCAGCAGTGAACGCCCTGACAGGGTTGAGGCTTTCTTT.

With regard to this clone: Other DNA variants within this sample encode the same CDR3. The chain has TRBV14 and TRBJ1-2, with 9 bases matching TRBD1. The V segment lost 3 bases and the J segment 6 bases; nucleotides outside the gene matches: 5. The CDR3 is 14 residues long. The V gene's germline CDR1 is SGHDN and CDR2 FVKESK. The CDR3: CASSQITGGDGYTF. The DNA for the CDR3 is TGTGCCAGCAGCCAGATAACAGGGGGCGATGGCTACACCTTC.

V is TRBV6-1 and J is TRBJ2-7; 8 bases are shared with TRBD1. The CDR3 spans 15 residues. Germline CDR1 is MNHNS and CDR2 is SASEGT. After removal of 4 bases from V and 2 bases from J, the junction contained 7 bases not matched to a gene. The CDR3 DNA is TGTGCCAGCAGTGCGAAACAGGGGGTCGCCTACGAGCAGTACTTC. Encoded protein: CASSAKQGVAYEQYF.

V and J are TRBV5-1 and TRBJ2-5; D gene uncertain. Germline V lookup: CDR1 SGHRS, CDR2 YFSETQ. V lost 2 bases, J lost 1 base, and 15 bases lay in between. The CDR3 is made up of 16 amino acids. The CDR3 DNA reads TGCGCCAGCAGCTTAGATCCAGGAGCCATCCAAGAGACCCAGTACTTC. Its protein product is CASSLDPGAIQETQYF.

The rearrangement links TRBV5-4 to TRBJ2-2; D may be TRBD2 (6 bases). V lost 4 bases and J lost 7, with 17 bases in between. CDR3 length: 15 amino acids. Germline CDR1 is SGHNT and CDR2 is YYREEE (reference sequence). This CDR3 reads CASSTPRREDGELFF. In DNA, the CDR3 is TGTGCCAGCAGCACCCCCAGAAGGGAGGACGGGGAGCTGTTTTTT.

Relative to its sample, this clone is medium-sized. The gene calls are TRBV4-1 and TRBJ1-5; D is undetermined. V lost 3 bases to trimming and J lost 0 bases, with 12 bases between them. This CDR3 contains 16 residues. CDR1 is MGHRA, CDR2 YSYEKL, per germline. The CDR3 sequence is CASSQGGSYSNQPQHF. The CDR3 DNA follows: TGCGCCAGCAGCCAGGGAGGTTCCTATAGCAATCAGCCCCAGCATTTT.

V and J are TRBV19 and TRBJ1-1, with 7 positions matching TRBD1. The V segment lost 6 bases and the J segment 3 bases; nucleotides outside the gene matches: 10. CDR1 and CDR2 from the germline V gene are LNHDA and SQIVND (reference sequence). CDR3 length equals 15 residues. CDR3 region: CASRQGIERYTEAFF. CDR3 in DNA: TGTGCCAGTAGACAGGGGATCGAAAGATACACTGAAGCTTTCTTT. The complete variable domain, with remaining parts taken from reference TRBV19 and TRBJ1-1, reads DGGITQSPKYLFRKEGQNVTLSCEQNLNHDAMYWYRQDPGQGLRLIYYSQIVNDFQKGDIAEGYSVSREKKESFPLTVTSAQKNPTAFYLCASRQGIERYTEAFFGQGTRLTVV.